Detailed here is one T cell receptor beta chain. The antigen is unknown. TCRdb reanalysed the 5' RACE reads using MiXCR and keeps one entry per CDR3 protein. The sample carries some 1,600,000 distinct CDR3 sequences, about 32% recorded once. This entry is derived from a study of identical twins. Overall study results and limits: Twin pairs had excess sharing that was weaker in beta out-of-frame sequences. Because invariant MAIT and iNKT cells could be present, zero-insertion analyses could be partly confounded.

The clonotype was recovered from a newborn girl in good health. The sample was cord blood.

The CDR3 nucleotides read TGCAGTGCTAGTGCAGGGACCATAGACTATGGCTACACCTTC. Its translation: CSASAGTIDYGYTF. The chain is built from TRBV20-1 and TRBJ1-2, with TRBD1 as a possible D gene (5 bases). V gave up 3 bases and J gave up 3 bases, with 14 bases separating them. Per the germline V gene, CDR1 is DFQATT and CDR2 is SNEGSKA (reference sequence). The CDR3 has 14 amino acids.